Detailed here is one T cell receptor (beta chain). Its antigen is not identified. This entry belongs to a study of T cells after yellow fever vaccination. Study results and limitations: Abundant clonotypes from the bulk population could contaminate FACS-sorted repertoires. The study found a weaker secondary response that peaked faster, day 5 versus 15. Most clones from primary vaccination resurfaced after the booster (approximately 97% CD4, approximately 88% CD8).

They built TCR cDNA with 5'RACE template switching, a step that put in a universal primer site and UMIs. TCRdb ran MiXCR on the 5' RACE reads and lists one entry per CDR3 protein. The sample holds 500,000 to 650,000 distinct CDR3 sequences, about 14% seen once. The CDR3 is made up of 18 amino acids. The V segment lost 4 bases and the J segment 4 bases; nucleotides outside the gene matches: 9. CDR1 is SGHRS and CDR2 is YFSETQ in the germline V gene. Sequenced here: PBMCs, sampled on the day of the yellow fever booster vaccination. This sequence was found in a man aged 25-45 years who received the YFV17D yellow fever vaccine. The chain employs TRBV5-1 and TRBJ2-3; TRBD2 matches 16 bases. The CDR3: CASSIGTSGRAGSDTQYF. The CDR3 region has the DNA TGCGCCAGCAGCATAGGGACTAGCGGGAGGGCCGGATCAGATACGCAGTATTTT. Full variable domain (outside the CDR3, taken from reference TRBV5-1 and TRBJ2-3): KAGVTQTPRYLIKTRGQQVTLSCSPISGHRSVSWYQQTPGQGLQFLFEYFSETQRNKGNFPGRFSGRQFSNSRSEMNVSTLELGDSALYLCASSIGTSGRAGSDTQYFGPGTRLTVL.